This TCR beta chain was retrieved from a study of cytotoxic CD8 clonotypes in ibrutinib-treated CLL. Study information: The patients comprised some 10 relapsed/refractory and over 14 treatment-naive cases, 17 to 18 IGHV unmutated. Recorded responses included around 24 partial and 2 complete; following median approximately 68 months, approximately 14 stayed remitted and 12 progressed. The study's findings and limits: Patients showed higher baseline clonality than age-matched healthy donors, and it tracked circulating CD8+ T-cell counts.

Remarks on this clone: Its antigen is still unknown.

TCRdb's table, derived via immunoSEQ multiplex PCR, lists solely in-frame clones and lacks some. The sample has approximately 120,000 clones; approximately 81% are singletons. The CDR3 runs 15 residues. Germline V gives CDR1 LNHDA, CDR2 SQIVND (reference sequence). Trimming took off 5 bases at V and 2 bases at J, with 14 bases between the two ends. This sequence joins TRBV19 and TRBJ2-3; D tentatively reads TRBD1 or TRBD2 (5 bases each). Sequencing was performed on PBMCs, taken after 24 months of ibrutinib treatment. The source is a human donor with chronic lymphocytic leukemia. This chain's CDR3 is CASSSTGTYTDTQYF. CDR3 coding DNA: TGTGCCAGTAGTTCAACCGGGACCTACACAGATACGCAGTATTTT.